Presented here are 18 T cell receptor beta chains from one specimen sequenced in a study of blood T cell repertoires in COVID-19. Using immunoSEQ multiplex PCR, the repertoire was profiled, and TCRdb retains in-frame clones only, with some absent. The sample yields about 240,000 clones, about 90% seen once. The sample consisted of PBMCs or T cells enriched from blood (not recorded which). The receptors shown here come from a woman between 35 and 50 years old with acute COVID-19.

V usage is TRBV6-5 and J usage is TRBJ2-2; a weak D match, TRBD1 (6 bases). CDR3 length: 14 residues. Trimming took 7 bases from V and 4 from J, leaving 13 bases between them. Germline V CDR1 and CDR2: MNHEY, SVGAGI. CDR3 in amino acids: CASTAGVATGELFF. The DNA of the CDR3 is TGTGCCAGCACCGCAGGGGTTGCCACCGGGGAGCTGTTTTTT.

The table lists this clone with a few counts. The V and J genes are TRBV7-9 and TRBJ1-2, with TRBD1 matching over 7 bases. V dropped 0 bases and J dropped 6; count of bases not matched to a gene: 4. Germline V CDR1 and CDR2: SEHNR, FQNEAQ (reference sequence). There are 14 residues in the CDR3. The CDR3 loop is CASSLAGGFDGYTF. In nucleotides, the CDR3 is TGTGCCAGCAGCTTAGCAGGGGGCTTTGATGGCTACACCTTC.

Here the CDR3 reads CASSFAEGAAQETQYF. The CDR3 nucleotides read TGTGCCAGCAGCTTCGCCGAGGGGGCGGCCCAAGAGACCCAGTACTTC. This chain uses TRBV5-5 with TRBJ2-5, with TRBD1 identical over 7 bases. CDR3 length: 16 amino acids. V lost 2 bases and J lost 1; bases outside the gene matches: 8. The V gene's germline CDR1 is SGHKS and CDR2 YYEKEE (reference sequence).

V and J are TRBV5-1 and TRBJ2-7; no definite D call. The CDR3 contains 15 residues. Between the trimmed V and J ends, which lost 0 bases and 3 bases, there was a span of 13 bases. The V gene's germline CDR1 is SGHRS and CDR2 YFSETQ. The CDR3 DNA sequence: TGCGCCAGCAGCTTGGCCGGTAGCTATAACTACGAGCAGTACTTC. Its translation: CASSLAGSYNYEQYF.

The CDR3 loop reads CASSQVEGPTDTQYF. The CDR3 coding sequence is TGTGCCAGCAGCCAAGTGGAGGGGCCCACAGATACGCAGTATTTT. The V and J genes are TRBV3-1 (or the pseudogene TRBV3-2) and TRBJ2-3, with a possible D match to TRBD2 (6 bases). Trimming left V 1 base short and J 2 bases short, with 10 bases between. CDR3 length: 15 amino acids. Germline V gene data show CDR1 as LGHDT and CDR2 as YNNKEL (reference sequence).

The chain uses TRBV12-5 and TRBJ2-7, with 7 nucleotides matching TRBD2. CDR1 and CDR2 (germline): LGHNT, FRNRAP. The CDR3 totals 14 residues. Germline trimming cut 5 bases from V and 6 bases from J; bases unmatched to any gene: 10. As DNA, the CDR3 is TGTGCTAGTGGTCCATATGGCGGGAGCGTCGAGCAGTACTTC. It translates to CASGPYGGSVEQYF. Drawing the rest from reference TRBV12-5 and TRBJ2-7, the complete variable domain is DARVTQTPRHKVTEMGQEVTMRCQPILGHNTVFWYRQTMMQGLELLAYFRNRAPLDDSGMPKDRFSAEMPDATLATLKIQPSEPRDSAVYFCASGPYGGSVEQYFGPGTRLTVT.

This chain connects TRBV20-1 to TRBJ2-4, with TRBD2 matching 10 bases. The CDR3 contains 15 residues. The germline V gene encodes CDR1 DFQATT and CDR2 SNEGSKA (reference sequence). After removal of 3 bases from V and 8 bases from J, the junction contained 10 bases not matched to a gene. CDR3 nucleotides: TGCAGTGCTAGTACCGGGACTAGCGCTAGAGACATTCAGTACTTC. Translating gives CSASTGTSARDIQYF.

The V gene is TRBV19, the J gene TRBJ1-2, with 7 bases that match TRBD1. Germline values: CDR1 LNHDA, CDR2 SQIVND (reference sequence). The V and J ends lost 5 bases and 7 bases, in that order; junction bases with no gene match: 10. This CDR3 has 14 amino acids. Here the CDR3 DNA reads TGTGCCAGTAGTGCGTTCCGTCGACAGGGTGGCTACACCTTC. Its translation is CASSAFRRQGGYTF.

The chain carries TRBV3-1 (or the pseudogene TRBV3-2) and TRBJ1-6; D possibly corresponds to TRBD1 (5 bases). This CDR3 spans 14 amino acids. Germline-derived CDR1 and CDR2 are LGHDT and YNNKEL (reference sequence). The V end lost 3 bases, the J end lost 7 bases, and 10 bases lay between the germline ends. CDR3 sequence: CASSQTDFNSPLHF. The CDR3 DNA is TGTGCCAGCAGCCAGACAGATTTCAATTCACCCCTCCACTTT.

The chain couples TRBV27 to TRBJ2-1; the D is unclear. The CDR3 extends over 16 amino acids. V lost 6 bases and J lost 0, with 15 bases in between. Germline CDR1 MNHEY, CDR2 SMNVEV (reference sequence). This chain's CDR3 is CASSPPRRSSYNEQFF. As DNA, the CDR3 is TGTGCCAGCAGCCCCCCGCGGAGAAGCTCCTACAATGAGCAGTTCTTC.

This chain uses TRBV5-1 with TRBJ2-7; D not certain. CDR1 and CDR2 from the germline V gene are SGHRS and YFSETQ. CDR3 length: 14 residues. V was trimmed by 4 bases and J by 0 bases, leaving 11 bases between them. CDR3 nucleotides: TGCGCCAGCAGCCTATCGACTCTCTCCTACGAGCAGTACTTC. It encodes CASSLSTLSYEQYF. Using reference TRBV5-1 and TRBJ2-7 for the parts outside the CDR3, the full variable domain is KAGVTQTPRYLIKTRGQQVTLSCSPISGHRSVSWYQQTPGQGLQFLFEYFSETQRNKGNFPGRFSGRQFSNSRSEMNVSTLELGDSALYLCASSLSTLSYEQYFGPGTRLTVT.

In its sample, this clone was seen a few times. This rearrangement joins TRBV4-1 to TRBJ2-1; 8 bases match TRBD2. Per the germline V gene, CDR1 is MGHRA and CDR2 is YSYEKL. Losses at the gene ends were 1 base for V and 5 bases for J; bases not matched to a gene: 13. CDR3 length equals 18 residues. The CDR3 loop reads CASSQVDMGLAGNNEQFF. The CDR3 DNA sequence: TGCGCCAGCAGCCAAGTGGATATGGGCCTAGCGGGTAACAATGAGCAGTTCTTC.

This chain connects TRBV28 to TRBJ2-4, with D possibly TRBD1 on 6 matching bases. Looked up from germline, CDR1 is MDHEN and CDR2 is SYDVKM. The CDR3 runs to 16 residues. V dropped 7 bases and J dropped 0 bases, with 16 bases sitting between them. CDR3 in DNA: TGTGCCAGCACTCCCCCGGGACAAATAGCCAAAAACATTCAGTACTTC. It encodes CASTPPGQIAKNIQYF.

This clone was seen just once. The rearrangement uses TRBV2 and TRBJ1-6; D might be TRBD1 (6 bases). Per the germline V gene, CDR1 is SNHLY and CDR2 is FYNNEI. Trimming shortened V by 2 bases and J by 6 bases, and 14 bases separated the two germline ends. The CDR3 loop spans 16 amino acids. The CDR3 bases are TGTGCCAGCAGTGAACGGGGGGCGATGTCTAATTCACCCCTCCACTTT. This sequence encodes CASSERGAMSNSPLHF.

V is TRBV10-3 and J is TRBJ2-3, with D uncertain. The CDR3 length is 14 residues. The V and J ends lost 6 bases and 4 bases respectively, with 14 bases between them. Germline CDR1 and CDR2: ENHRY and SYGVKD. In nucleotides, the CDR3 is TGTGCCATCAGCTTGGGCTCTTCCTCAGATACGCAGTATTTT. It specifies CAISLGSSSDTQYF.

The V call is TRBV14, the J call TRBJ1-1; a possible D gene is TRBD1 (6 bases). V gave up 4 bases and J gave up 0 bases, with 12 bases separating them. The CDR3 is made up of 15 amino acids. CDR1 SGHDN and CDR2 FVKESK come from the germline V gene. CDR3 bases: TGTGCCAGCAGCCCTACGGCAGGGGTGAACACTGAAGCTTTCTTT. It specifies CASSPTAGVNTEAFF.

The CDR3 DNA is TGTGCCAGCAGTTTTGCCCAAGTTGCGGAGGTGAGCAATGAGCAGTTCTTC. Translated: CASSFAQVAEVSNEQFF. The chain uses TRBV27 and TRBJ2-1; weak D call: TRBD2 (5 bases). Trimming took off 3 bases at V and 6 bases at J, with 21 bases between the two ends. The V gene's germline CDR1 is MNHEY and CDR2 SMNVEV (reference sequence). The CDR3 totals 17 residues.

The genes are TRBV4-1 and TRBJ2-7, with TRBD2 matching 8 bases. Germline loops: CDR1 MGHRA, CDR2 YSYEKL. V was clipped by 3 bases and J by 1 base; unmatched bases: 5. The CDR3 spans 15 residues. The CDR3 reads CASSQEGTSSYEQYF. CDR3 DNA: TGCGCCAGCAGCCAGGAGGGGACTAGTTCCTACGAGCAGTACTTC.